In its sample, the clone carrying this T cell receptor beta chain was seen a few times. This record comes from a study of T cell changes during pregnancy in multiple sclerosis. The data were produced by immunoSEQ multiplex PCR, yet TCRdb's version contains in-frame clones alone and is incomplete. This table has tens of thousands of clones, 80% to 95% appearing once. The CDR3 loop spans 15 amino acids. Germline values: CDR1 MDHEN, CDR2 SYDVKM. V lost 2 bases to trimming and J lost 0 bases, with 5 bases between them. This chain connects TRBV28 to TRBJ1-6, with no clear D. This TCR derives from a female donor with multiple sclerosis, enrolled in a pregnancy study. Source: CD4+ T cells from peripheral blood mononuclear cells, taken after pregnancy. CDR3 region: CASSLSHSYNSPLHF. In DNA, the CDR3 is TGTGCCAGCAGTTTAAGCCACTCCTATAATTCACCCCTCCACTTT.